The text below deals with one TCR beta chain. Its antigen is not identified. A patient was excluded if there was uncontrolled infection, other autoimmune disease, pregnancy or lactation. CDR1 and CDR2 (germline): ENHRY, SYGVKD. V lost 11 bases and J lost 4, with 11 bases in between. The CDR3 is 11 residues long. Amplified TCR beta CDR3 regions derived from RNA transcripts. RT-PCR in the first round (using the HTBI primer set) targeted the TCR CDR3. TCRdb reanalysed the multiplex PCR reads using MiXCR and keeps one entry per CDR3 protein. This table has about 700,000 distinct CDR3 sequences, about 45% appearing once. This sample is drawn from a study of T cells in Graves' hyperthyroidism and ophthalmopathy. Findings and caveats of the study: Through a model of 13 V-J features, ophthalmopathy was separated from stable hyperthyroidism.

The chain is built from TRBV10-3 and TRBJ1-1; no clear D gene. Sequenced sample: peripheral blood or thyroid tissue (not recorded which). This TCR came from an adult man with Graves' disease, either hyperthyroidism or ophthalmopathy (not recorded which). CDR3 DNA: TGTGCCGGAACAGTGGGCACTGAAGCTTTCTTT. Protein product: CAGTVGTEAFF.